A selection of T cell receptor beta chains follows, all from one sample in a study of vaccination and CD4 T cells after COVID-19. TCRdb ran MiXCR on the PCR reads and lists one entry per CDR3 protein. The sample holds more than 20,000 distinct CDR3 sequences; 40% to 60% are singletons and the top ten take approximately 9%. These receptors have no identified antigens. Material: CD4+ T cells from blood, cultured in vitro. The source is a human donor who had recovered from COVID-19. CDR3s include the opening cysteine and the closing phenylalanine or tryptophan. D genes are given only for firm matches. A row's size may be missing; if present it is once, few, many or a size class.

- TRBJ1-5 TRBV28 - TGTGCCCATCGTCGGGATAGCAATCAGCCCCAGCATTTT CAHRRDSNQPQHF
- TRBJ1-5 TRBV5-8 - TGTGCCAGCAGCTCGCGAAGGGGACAATGGAATCAGCCCCAGCATTTT CASSSRRGQWNQPQHF
- TRBJ1-2 TRBV7-2 - TGTGCCAGCAGTCCCCTAAATTATGGCTACACCTTC CASSPLNYGYTF
- TRBJ1-1 TRBV11-2 TRBD1 TGTGCCAGCAGCTTAGATCTACAGGGGGCTGAAGCTTTCTTT CASSLDLQGAEAFF
few TRBJ2-7 TRBV7-2 TRBD2 TGTGCCAGCAGCGTAGCGGGAGGACACTCCTACGAGCAGTACTTC CASSVAGGHSYEQYF
- TRBJ2-7 TRBV6-1 - TGTGCCAGCAGTCTGCGGGACACAGCTACCTACGAGCAGTACTTC CASSLRDTATYEQYF
- TRBJ2-3 TRBV19 - TGTGCCAGTAGAGTCATCGGCACAGATACGCAGTATTTT CASRVIGTDTQYF
medium-sized TRBJ2-1 TRBV20-1 - TGCAGTGCCCCTCGCCTCGGTGCCCTCGGGAATGAGCAGTTCTTC CSAPRLGALGNEQFF
few TRBJ1-1 TRBV20-1 - TGTAGTGCTAGGACGGGACACCCGAACACTGAAGCTTTCTTT CSARTGHPNTEAFF
- TRBJ2-1 TRBV2 TRBD1 TGTGCCAGCCGGACAGGGAACGGCAATGAGCAGTTCTTC CASRTGNGNEQFF
few TRBJ2-3 TRBV15 TRBD1 TGTGCCACCAGCAGAGGTGGGACAGGGACCATCCGGGATACGCAGTATTTT CATSRGGTGTIRDTQYF
few TRBJ1-2 TRBV24-1 TRBD1 TGTGCCACCAGTGATTCGACAGGGGTTGGCTACACCTTC CATSDSTGVGYTF
once TRBJ2-1 TRBV7-2 - TGTGCCAGCAGCCTAGGATGGAGTCGGTCCTACAATGAGCAGTTCTTC CASSLGWSRSYNEQFF
- TRBJ2-1 TRBV7-6 TRBD1 TGTGCCAGCAGCCCCACGGGACAGATAAATGAGCAGTTCTTC CASSPTGQINEQFF
- TRBJ2-5 TRBV5-1 - TGCGCCAGCAGCTTGGCCGGGGACCCCAACCGCGGCCAGTACTTC CASSLAGDPNRGQYF
once TRBJ1-2 TRBV20-1 TRBD1 TGCAGTGCCACCGGGACAGGGGGATATGGCTACACCTTC CSATGTGGYGYTF
- TRBJ1-6 TRBV3-1 - TGTGCCAGCAGCCAAGATAGGTCACCCCTCCACTTT CASSQDRSPLHF
- TRBJ1-2 TRBV19 - TGTGCCAGTAGGCAGGGGTCGGGGGGCCTTTACTATGGCTACACCTTC CASRQGSGGLYYGYTF
few TRBJ1-2 TRBV15 TRBD1 TGTGCCACCAGCAGGGGGACAGATACTTCTTGGGCCTATGGCTACACCTTC CATSRGTDTSWAYGYTF
- TRBJ1-4 TRBV7-7 - TGTGCCAGCAGCCCCATTACCCAAGGGGAAAAACTGTTTTTT CASSPITQGEKLFF
- TRBJ1-5 TRBV2 - TGTGCCAGCACCAGGGGCGATCAGCCCCAGCATTTT CASTRGDQPQHF
- TRBJ2-7 TRBV7-8 - TGTGCCAGCAGCTTAATTGGCCGATCGATATCCCACGAGCAGTACTTC CASSLIGRSISHEQYF
- TRBJ2-1 TRBV3-1 TRBD1 TGTGCCAGCAGCAGGACTCCGGGAGGGACAGGGGGCCATGAGCAGTTCTTC CASSRTPGGTGGHEQFF
- TRBJ2-5 TRBV7-8 - TGTGCCAGCAGCTTATTAGTTGAGACCCAGTACTTC CASSLLVETQYF
- TRBJ1-2 TRBV12-3/TRBV12-4 - TGTGCCAGCAGCCCCGAAATAGGATATGGCTACACCTTC CASSPEIGYGYTF
- TRBJ2-1 TRBV28 - TGTGCCAGCAGTTTAAAGGCAGGGGCCAAAGGCGATGAGCAGTTCTTC CASSLKAGAKGDEQFF
few TRBJ2-3 TRBV7-3 - TGTGCCAGCAGGGGCAGGCGATACACAGATACGCAGTATTTT CASRGRRYTDTQYF
- TRBJ2-5 TRBV20-1 - TGCAGTGCGACGCCGGGTTTCCAAGAGACCCAGTACTTC CSATPGFQETQYF
- TRBJ2-3 TRBV20-1 TRBD2 TGCAGTGCTAGGGTCCTAGCGGGAATAGATACGCAGTATTTT CSARVLAGIDTQYF
- TRBJ1-1 TRBV5-8 - TGTGCCAGCAGCTTGGTTGGGGGGCCGAACACTGAAGCTTTCTTT CASSLVGGPNTEAFF
- TRBJ1-2 TRBV11-3 TRBD1 TGTGCCAGCAGCCCTACAGGGGACCATGGCTACACCTTC CASSPTGDHGYTF
- TRBJ1-1 TRBV12-3/TRBV12-4 - TGTGCCAGCAGTTTAAGAAGGGCAGGGACAATAATTACTGAAGCTTTCTTT CASSLRRAGTIITEAFF
- TRBJ1-1 TRBV2 - TGTGCCAGCTTGTATGGGGCGAACACTGAAGCTTTCTTT CASLYGANTEAFF
- TRBJ1-1 TRBV7-8 TRBD1 TGTGCCAGCAGCCTAACGACAGGGGGATCGCCAGCTTTCTTT CASSLTTGGSPAFF
few TRBJ1-1 TRBV7-3 - TGTGCCAGCAGCCTCTACGCTGTGAACACTGAAGCTTTCTTT CASSLYAVNTEAFF
few TRBJ1-5 TRBV6-1 TRBD1 TGTGCCAGCAGGGACAGGGAGTTGAATCAGCCCCAGCATTTT CASRDRELNQPQHF
few TRBJ1-2 TRBV30 TRBD1 TGTGCCTGGAGTCCATTTCCCTCGGGGGACAGGGCCCTAATCTTC CAWSPFPSGDRALIF
- TRBJ2-1 TRBV2 - TGTGCCAGCAGTCCGTGGAGGGCGGGGATCTACAATGAGCAGTTCTTC CASSPWRAGIYNEQFF
- TRBJ2-5 TRBV6-2/TRBV6-3 TRBD1 TGTGCCAGCAGTTACCCTTTCACAGGGGGCCGGGAGACCCAGTACTTC CASSYPFTGGRETQYF
few TRBJ2-2 TRBV7-2 - TGTGCCAGCAGCTCGATCGAAGCCGGGGAGCTGTTTTTT CASSSIEAGELFF